A selection of T cell receptor beta chains follows, all from one sample in a study of Graves' ophthalmopathy and Graves' hyperthyroidism. TCRdb re-called the multiplex PCR reads with MiXCR, one entry per CDR3 protein. The sample contains 600,000 to 650,000 distinct CDR3 sequences, approximately 22% of which appear only once. The sample consisted of peripheral blood. The receptors stem from a woman between 18 and 29 years old with stable Graves' hyperthyroidism. Some clones in this sample may be carry-over from other donors' samples. Both conserved end residues are part of each CDR3. D genes are given only for firm matches. Size values are once, few and many counts, or a class for expanded clones, and some rows have none.

J gene,D gene,clone size,V gene,CDR3 protein,CDR3 DNA
TRBJ1-1,-,many,TRBV20-1,CSAFEGVGTEAFF,TGCAGTGCTTTCGAGGGGGTAGGGACTGAAGCTTTCTTT
TRBJ1-1,-,-,TRBV11-2,CASSHPGGSRGTEAFF,TGTGCCAGCAGCCACCCGGGGGGTTCGAGGGGCACTGAAGCTTTCTTT
TRBJ1-1,-,many,TRBV12-3/TRBV12-4,CASSLVGGVDTEAFF,TGTGCCAGCAGTTTAGTGGGGGGCGTAGACACTGAAGCTTTCTTT
TRBJ1-3,-,few,TRBV6-1,CASSRLGSENTIYF,TGTGCCAGCAGCAGGCTAGGGAGTGAAAACACCATATATTTT
TRBJ2-7,-,many,TRBV4-1,CASSQQWDISYEQYF,TGCGCCAGCAGCCAGCAATGGGACATTTCCTACGAGCAGTACTTC
TRBJ1-5,-,many,TRBV5-5,CASSSGGGRNQPQHF,TGTGCCAGCAGCTCGGGAGGCGGGCGCAATCAGCCCCAGCATTTT
TRBJ2-5,TRBD1,many,TRBV20-1,CSATTGVGQETQYF,TGCAGTGCTACGACAGGGGTGGGCCAAGAGACCCAGTACTTC
TRBJ2-6,TRBD2,once,TRBV9,CASSVRLAGGSGANVLTF,TGTGCCAGCAGCGTACGATTAGCGGGAGGGTCTGGGGCCAACGTCCTGACTTTC
TRBJ2-7,TRBD2,many,TRBV28,CASSPTSGASPREQYF,TGTGCCAGCAGTCCCACTAGCGGGGCAAGTCCTAGAGAGCAGTACTTC
TRBJ1-1,-,-,TRBV6-5,CASSYSRIRRDEAFF,TGTGCCAGCAGTTACTCGAGGATACGGAGAGATGAAGCTTTCTTT
TRBJ2-2,-,-,TRBV6-4,CASRASDGGELFF,TGTGCCAGCCGGGCTAGCGACGGCGGGGAGCTGTTCTTT